A selection of T cell receptor beta chains follows, all from one sample in a study of vaccination and CD4 T cells after COVID-19. From the PCR reads, TCRdb called clonotypes with MiXCR, one entry per CDR3 protein. The data show about 4,100 distinct CDR3 sequences, about a fifth seen once. Their target antigens are unknown. Sequencing was carried out using CD4+ T cells from blood, cultured in vitro. The receptors were sampled from a human donor who had recovered from COVID-19. Each CDR3 is given with its conserved first and last residue. Each record gives: CDR3 DNA, CDR3 protein, D gene, J gene, clone size, V gene. The D gene is left open where the match is weak. Some rows mark clone size as missing; the rest say once, few, many or name a class of expanded clone.

TGTGCCTGGAAGGGCTTCTGGGACACTGAAGCTTTCTTT	CAWKGFWDTEAFF	-	TRBJ1-1	few	TRBV30
TGCAGTGCGCTAGAGAACACAGATACGCAGTATTTT	CSALENTDTQYF	-	TRBJ2-3	medium-sized	TRBV20-1
TGTGCCAGCAGTTTATCTGGGTATAGCAATCAGCCCCAGCATTTT	CASSLSGYSNQPQHF	-	TRBJ1-5	medium-sized	TRBV27
TGTGCCAGCAGCGCCTCCGGGACGGTTGATTCACCCCTCCACTTT	CASSASGTVDSPLHF	-	TRBJ1-6	few	TRBV9
TGTGCCAGCAGCCCCGAGGTGCCTGGGGCCAACGTCCTGACTTTC	CASSPEVPGANVLTF	-	TRBJ2-6	few	TRBV7-2
TGTGCCAGCAGCCTTGGACAGGGGAATGAAAAACTGTTTTTT	CASSLGQGNEKLFF	TRBD1	TRBJ1-4	few	TRBV7-9
TGTGCCAGCAGGAGGCGATCGGAATACAATGAGCAGTTCTTC	CASRRRSEYNEQFF	-	TRBJ2-1	-	TRBV6-1
TGTGCCAGCAGCTTATACCTTGAAGCTTTCTTT	CASSLYLEAFF	-	TRBJ1-1	few	TRBV7-2
TGTGCCAGCAGTCGTGACAGGCTGACCGGGGAGCTGTTTTTT	CASSRDRLTGELFF	-	TRBJ2-2	few	TRBV12-3/TRBV12-4
TGCAGTGCGAGGGGCCCCTCTGGAAACACCATATATTTT	CSARGPSGNTIYF	-	TRBJ1-3	-	TRBV20-1
TGTGCCAGCAGCCAAGATCCCTACTTTCTGGGGGGCAGGGAGACCCAGTACTTC	CASSQDPYFLGGRETQYF	-	TRBJ2-5	few	TRBV4-2
TGTGCCAGCAGTATACAGGGGGCTAAGAACACCGGGGAGCTGTTTTTT	CASSIQGAKNTGELFF	TRBD1	TRBJ2-2	few	TRBV2
TGCAGTGCTAGAGCAGGGGACAGGGGGCTGACGAACTATGGCTACACCTTC	CSARAGDRGLTNYGYTF	TRBD1	TRBJ1-2	large	TRBV20-1
TGTGCCAGTAGTATAGAGGGATATGATTCACCCCTCCACTTT	CASSIEGYDSPLHF	-	TRBJ1-6	few	TRBV19
TGTGCCAGTAGTATAGGACTGCCGTGGGAAAAACTGTTTTTT	CASSIGLPWEKLFF	-	TRBJ1-4	-	TRBV19
TGTGCCTGGTCGGACTCTGGAAACACCATATATTTT	CAWSDSGNTIYF	-	TRBJ1-3	few	TRBV30
TGTGCCAGCAGCCAAGTCGTGGAGACCCAGTACTTC	CASSQVVETQYF	-	TRBJ2-5	-	TRBV3-1
TGTGCCTCCCGACCGCGGGTCTACAATGAGCAGTTCTTC	CASRPRVYNEQFF	-	TRBJ2-1	-	TRBV2
TGCAGTGCTAGACCCCGGGACAGGGGTCCTAACTATGGCTACACCTTC	CSARPRDRGPNYGYTF	TRBD1	TRBJ1-2	few	TRBV20-1
TGTGCCAGCACTATAGTCGGGGACGCCTACAATGAGCAGTTCTTC	CASTIVGDAYNEQFF	-	TRBJ2-1	few	TRBV6-1
TGTGCCAGTAGTCGGGACAGGGGCTACGAGCAGTACTTC	CASSRDRGYEQYF	TRBD1	TRBJ2-7	few	TRBV19
TGTGCCAGCAGCCTAAGTCGGGGAGGGAACACTGAAGCTTTCTTT	CASSLSRGGNTEAFF	-	TRBJ1-1	medium-sized	TRBV7-3
TGTGCCAGCAGTATCAGGACCGGGGAGCTGTTTTTT	CASSIRTGELFF	-	TRBJ2-2	-	TRBV5-4
TGCAGCGTTGCGGGGGCAATCTCCTACGAGCAGTACTTC	CSVAGAISYEQYF	-	TRBJ2-7	few	TRBV29-1
TGTGCCAGCAGCAAAGTAGTCAATCAGCCCCAGCATTTT	CASSKVVNQPQHF	-	TRBJ1-5	-	TRBV21-1
TGTGCCAGCAGACACGACAGGGAAGGGACTGAAGCTTTCTTT	CASRHDREGTEAFF	TRBD1	TRBJ1-1	few	TRBV2
TGTGCCAGCAGCTTACAGCGGAATGAGCAGTTCTTC	CASSLQRNEQFF	-	TRBJ2-1	-	TRBV3-1
TGTGCCAGCAGCTCTACACCGTACACCGGGGAGCTGTTTTTT	CASSSTPYTGELFF	-	TRBJ2-2	few	TRBV12-3/TRBV12-4
TGTGCCAGCAGCCCGGACAGGGGGCGTATGGGGTCAGAGACCCAGTACTTC	CASSPDRGRMGSETQYF	TRBD1	TRBJ2-5	-	TRBV5-5
TGCAGTGCTCAGCGGGGAGGCACAGATACGCAGTATTTT	CSAQRGGTDTQYF	TRBD2	TRBJ2-3	large	TRBV20-1
TGTGCCACCAGCAACGGGGGAGGTGGAGATACGCAGTATTTT	CATSNGGGGDTQYF	-	TRBJ2-3	medium-sized	TRBV15
TGTGCCAGCAGGGGCGCCAGGGGCACCGGGGAGCTGTTTTTT	CASRGARGTGELFF	-	TRBJ2-2	few	TRBV3-1
TGTGCCAGCAGTTTCTCCGACAGGGAGAATGAAGCTTTCTTT	CASSFSDRENEAFF	TRBD1	TRBJ1-1	-	TRBV27